A single sample is the source of the 21 T cell receptor beta chains below, sequenced in a study of blood T cell repertoires in COVID-19. Sequenced by immunoSEQ multiplex PCR; TCRdb stores in-frame clones only, minus some. The sample lists 250,000 to 300,000 clones; roughly 85% were seen once. The specimen sequenced was peripheral blood. These receptors were taken from a woman aged 70-85 years with acute or convalescent COVID-19.

This clone was detected only once. The rearrangement joins TRBV7-2 to TRBJ2-3; D is perhaps TRBD1 (5 bases). There are 14 residues in the CDR3. With 0 bases removed from V and 4 bases from J, the gap between germline ends came to 8 bases. Germline values: CDR1 SGHTA, CDR2 FQGNSA. The CDR3 nucleotides are TGTGCCAGCAGCTTAGCACAGGCTCCAGATACGCAGTATTTT. Its protein product is CASSLAQAPDTQYF.

The chain uses TRBV7-6 and TRBJ2-7; D perhaps matches TRBD1 (8 bases). Germline CDR1 reads SGHVS; CDR2 reads FNYEAQ. Trimming shortened V by 1 base and J by 2 bases, and 18 bases separated the two germline ends. This CDR3 is 17 amino acids long. DNA of the CDR3: TGTGCCAGCAGCTTAGAAAGCGGACAGGGAGGGGCCTACGAGCAGTACTTC. Its translation is CASSLESGQGGAYEQYF.

This clone was seen more than once but under ten times. Other DNA variants within this sample encode the same CDR3. The chain is built from TRBV18 and TRBJ1-2; 9 nucleotides match TRBD1. This CDR3 is 12 amino acids long. J was trimmed by 7 bases and V by 3 bases; bases with no gene match: 0. Germline V CDR1 and CDR2: KGHSH, LQKENI. CDR3 residues: CASSPGQGGYTF. CDR3 DNA: TGTGCCAGCTCACCGGGACAGGGTGGCTACACCTTC.

This rearrangement joins TRBV2 to TRBJ2-2; D perhaps matches TRBD1 (6 bases). This CDR3 is 15 amino acids long. Germline CDR1 and CDR2: SNHLY and FYNNEI. V was trimmed by 1 base and J by 4 bases, leaving 10 bases between them. The CDR3 spells CASSEEQGSTGELFF. The CDR3 nucleotides are TGTGCCAGCAGTGAAGAACAGGGCTCCACCGGGGAGCTGTTTTTT.

This clone was recorded only once. This chain uses TRBV20-1 with TRBJ2-7; D ambiguous. The CDR3 extends over 8 amino acids. CDR1 is DFQATT and CDR2 is SNEGSKA in the germline V gene (reference sequence). With 6 bases removed from V and 7 bases from J, the gap between germline ends came to 4 bases. CDR3 amino acids: CSAEEQYF. The CDR3 DNA reads as TGCAGTGCGGAGGAGCAGTACTTC.

The V call is TRBV3-1 (or the pseudogene TRBV3-2), the J call TRBJ1-2, with a tentative D call TRBD1 (5 bases). The germline V gene encodes CDR1 LGHDT and CDR2 YNNKEL (reference sequence). The germline V and J ends were trimmed by 1 base and 8 bases, with 17 bases remaining between them. The CDR3 runs to 15 residues. Written as DNA, the CDR3 is TGTGCCAGCAGCCAAGGGCAGGGTCAGAGAGGCGGCTACACCTTC. It codes for CASSQGQGQRGGYTF.

There are a few counts of this clone. The J gene is TRBJ1-2, the V gene TRBV6-5; TRBD1 aligns across 7 bases. Germline V CDR1 and CDR2: MNHEY, SVGAGI. The CDR3 loop spans 14 amino acids. V gave up 8 bases and J gave up 6 bases; unmatched junction bases: 12. The CDR3 bases are TGTGCCAGCGAAACCGGACAGGCCGCAGATGGCTACACCTTC. Its protein product is CASETGQAADGYTF.

V and J are TRBV2 and TRBJ1-5; D uncertain. V lost 4 bases, J lost 4 bases, and 14 bases lay in between. Looked up from germline, CDR1 is SNHLY and CDR2 is FYNNEI. This CDR3 has 15 residues. The CDR3 loop is CASSVRGGKNQPQHF. The CDR3 DNA follows: TGTGCCAGCAGTGTAAGAGGAGGGAAAAATCAGCCCCAGCATTTT.

This chain links TRBV5-1 with TRBJ2-1; 9 bases line up with TRBD2. Trimming removed 5 bases from V and 4 bases from J; junction bases left unmatched: 7. The germline V gene has CDR1 SGHRS and CDR2 YFSETQ. The CDR3 is made up of 15 amino acids. CDR3 DNA sequence: TGCGCCAGCAGACCCGGGCTAGCGGGGTACAATGAGCAGTTCTTC. This codes for CASRPGLAGYNEQFF.

The chain is built from TRBV6-5 and TRBJ1-6, with a possible D match to TRBD1 (5 bases). Germline V lookup: CDR1 MNHEY, CDR2 SVGAGI. V lost 6 bases and J lost 7, with 13 bases in between. The CDR3 is 14 amino acids. This chain's CDR3 is CASSPGLSNSPLHF. The CDR3 nucleotides read TGTGCCAGCAGCCCGGGACTGTCGAATTCACCCCTCCACTTT.

The J gene is TRBJ1-5, the V gene TRBV28; no firm D call. Trimming took 5 bases from V and 10 from J, leaving 12 bases between them. This CDR3 has 12 amino acids. Germline CDR1 MDHEN, CDR2 SYDVKM. The CDR3 loop is CASSPSRKPQHF. As DNA, the CDR3 is TGTGCCAGCAGTCCATCCAGGAAACCCCAGCATTTT.

This chain joins TRBV25-1 and TRBJ2-3; tentative D call: TRBD1 (5 bases). Trimming removed 3 bases from V and 4 bases from J, with 14 bases in between. This CDR3 comprises 15 residues. Germline V gene sequence: CDR1 MGHDK, CDR2 SYGVNS. The CDR3 is CASSDPETRADTQYF. The CDR3 nucleotides are TGTGCCAGCAGTGATCCAGAAACCAGGGCAGATACGCAGTATTTT.

The rearrangement uses TRBV5-1 and TRBJ2-5, with D maybe TRBD2 (5 bases). This CDR3 region has 12 residues. V gave up 4 bases and J gave up 5 bases, with 9 bases separating them. Per the germline V gene, CDR1 is SGHRS and CDR2 is YFSETQ. The CDR3 bases are TGCGCCAGCAGCCGCGCGGGTGAGACCCAGTACTTC. It specifies CASSRAGETQYF.

This chain uses TRBV5-5 with TRBJ1-1, with unresolved D. Per germline, CDR1 SGHKS and CDR2 YYEKEE (reference sequence). CDR3 length: 16 amino acids. V gave up 4 bases and J gave up 4 bases, with 20 bases separating them. The CDR3 loop reads CASSPLRSLGGTEAFF. Written as DNA, the CDR3 is TGTGCCAGCAGCCCACTCCGGTCCCTCGGCGGCACTGAAGCTTTCTTT.

This clone was observed a single time. The rearrangement uses TRBV11-2 and TRBJ1-4, with 10 bases identical to TRBD1. The CDR3 is 15 residues long. Germline lookup yields CDR1 SGHAT and CDR2 FQNNGV. Unmatched junction bases numbered 7, after V lost 4 bases and J lost 8 bases. The DNA for the CDR3 is TGTGCCAGCAGCTCAGGGACAGGGGTTACCGAAAAACTGTTTTTT. Protein sequence: CASSSGTGVTEKLFF.

This clone was detected only a few times. In the same sample, other DNA sequences code for this CDR3. The rearrangement joins TRBV5-1 to TRBJ1-5, with no clear D. CDR3 length: 15 amino acids. Trimming took 4 bases from V and 0 from J, leaving 11 bases between them. The V gene's germline CDR1 is SGHRS and CDR2 YFSETQ. The CDR3 protein is CASSPTGNSNQPQHF. The CDR3 coding sequence is TGCGCCAGCAGCCCGACGGGGAATAGCAATCAGCCCCAGCATTTT.

This sequence joins TRBV15 and TRBJ1-2, with 9 bases that match TRBD1. Germline-derived CDR1 and CDR2 are LNHNV and YYDKDF (reference sequence). The CDR3 covers 13 residues. With 8 bases clipped from V and 7 bases from J, the junction kept 8 bases outside the gene matches. The CDR3 reads CATDKDRGRGYTF. CDR3 nucleotide sequence: TGTGCCACCGATAAGGACAGGGGACGTGGCTACACCTTC.

In regard to this clone: The junction departs from the called germline gene at one end, perhaps through a read error. The V gene is TRBV7-7, the J gene TRBJ2-5, with 12 bases that match TRBD2. The CDR3 is made up of 16 amino acids. Germline CDR1 and CDR2: SSHAT and FNYEAQ (reference sequence). This CDR3 reads CASSFSLAGGRETQYF. For the CDR3, the DNA is TGTGCTAGCAGCTTCTCACTAGCGGGGGGACGAGAGACCCAGTACTTC.

This clone was observed once. The chain carries TRBV10-1 and TRBJ1-5; TRBD1 aligns across 12 bases. Germline CDR1 WNHNN, CDR2 SYGVQD (reference sequence). J was trimmed by 6 bases and V by 5 bases; bases with no gene match: 8. The length of the CDR3 is 16 residues. This chain's CDR3 is CASSRDRGRQGQPQHF. The DNA for the CDR3 is TGCGCCAGCAGTAGGGACAGGGGGCGCCAAGGTCAGCCCCAGCATTTT.

The rearrangement uses TRBV7-2 and TRBJ1-1, with D possibly matching TRBD1 (5 bases). CDR1 and CDR2 (germline): SGHTA, FQGNSA. The CDR3 is made up of 13 amino acids. Trimming took 8 bases from V and 0 from J, leaving 10 bases between them. In DNA form, the CDR3 reads TGTGCCAGCGCAATACAGGTGAACACTGAAGCTTTCTTT. Protein product: CASAIQVNTEAFF.

The chain uses TRBV14 and TRBJ2-1; no definite D call. CDR1 and CDR2 (germline): SGHDN, FVKESK. There are 13 residues in the CDR3. Trimming pared 9 bases from V and 0 bases from J, leaving 9 bases between. The chain's CDR3 is CARLFRSYNEQFF. The CDR3 bases are TGTGCCAGACTCTTCCGCTCCTACAATGAGCAGTTCTTC. Using reference TRBV14 and TRBJ2-1 for the parts outside the CDR3, the full variable domain is EAGVTQFPSHSVIEKGQTVTLRCDPISGHDNLYWYRRVMGKEIKFLLHFVKESKQDESGMPNNRFLAERTGGTYSTLKVQPAELEDSGVYFCARLFRSYNEQFFGPGTRLTVL.